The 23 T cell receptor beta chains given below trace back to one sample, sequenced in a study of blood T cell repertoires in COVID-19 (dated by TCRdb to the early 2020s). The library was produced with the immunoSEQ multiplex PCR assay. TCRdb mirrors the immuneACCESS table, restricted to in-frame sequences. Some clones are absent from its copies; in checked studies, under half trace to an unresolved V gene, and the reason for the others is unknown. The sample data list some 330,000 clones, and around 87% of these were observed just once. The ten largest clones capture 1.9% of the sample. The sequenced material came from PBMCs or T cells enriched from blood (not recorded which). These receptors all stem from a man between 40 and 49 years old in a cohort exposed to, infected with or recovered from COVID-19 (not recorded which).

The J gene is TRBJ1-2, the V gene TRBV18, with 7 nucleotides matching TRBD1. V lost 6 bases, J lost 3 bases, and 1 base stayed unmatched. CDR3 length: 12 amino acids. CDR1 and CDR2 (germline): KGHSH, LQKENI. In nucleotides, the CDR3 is TGTGCCAGCTCCGGACAGGACTATGGCTACACCTTC. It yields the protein CASSGQDYGYTF.

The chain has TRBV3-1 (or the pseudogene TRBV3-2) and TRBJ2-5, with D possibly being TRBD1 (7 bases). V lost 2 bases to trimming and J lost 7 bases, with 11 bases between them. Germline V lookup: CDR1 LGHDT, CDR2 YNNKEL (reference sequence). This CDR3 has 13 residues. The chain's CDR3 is CASSQPGGRTQYF. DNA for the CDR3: TGTGCCAGCAGCCAACCAGGGGGGAGGACCCAGTACTTC.

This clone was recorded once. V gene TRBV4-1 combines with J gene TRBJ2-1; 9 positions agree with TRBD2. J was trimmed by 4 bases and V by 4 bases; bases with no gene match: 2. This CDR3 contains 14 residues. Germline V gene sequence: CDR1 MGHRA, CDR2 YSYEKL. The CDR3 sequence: CASSRLAGYNEQFF. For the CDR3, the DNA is TGCGCCAGCAGCCGGCTAGCGGGGTACAATGAGCAGTTCTTC.

The CDR3, as DNA: TGTGCCAGCAGTTACGGGGGCGGGAGTTGGGAGGATGAGCAGTTCTTC. As protein: CASSYGGGSWEDEQFF. The chain joins TRBV6-2 or TRBV6-3 to TRBJ2-1, with D possibly matching TRBD2 (7 bases). Germline V lookup: CDR1 MNHEY, CDR2 SVGEGT. The CDR3 length is 16 residues. The V end lost 2 bases, the J end lost 8 bases, and 19 bases lay between the germline ends.

The CDR3: CASSLQEAYEQYF. CDR3 bases: TGTGCCAGCAGCTTACAAGAGGCCTACGAGCAGTACTTC. This chain uses TRBV7-9 with TRBJ2-7; no definite D call. The germline CDR1 and CDR2 sequences are SEHNR and FQNEAQ (reference sequence). The CDR3 is made up of 13 amino acids. V lost 2 bases, J lost 2 bases, and 7 bases lay in between.

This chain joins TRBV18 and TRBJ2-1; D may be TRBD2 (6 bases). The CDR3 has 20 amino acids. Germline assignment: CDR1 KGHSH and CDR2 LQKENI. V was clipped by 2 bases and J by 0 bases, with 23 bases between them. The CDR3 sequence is CASSPLGPGGALSSYNEQFF. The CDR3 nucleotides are TGTGCCAGCTCACCATTAGGACCTGGAGGGGCCTTGAGCTCCTACAATGAGCAGTTCTTC.

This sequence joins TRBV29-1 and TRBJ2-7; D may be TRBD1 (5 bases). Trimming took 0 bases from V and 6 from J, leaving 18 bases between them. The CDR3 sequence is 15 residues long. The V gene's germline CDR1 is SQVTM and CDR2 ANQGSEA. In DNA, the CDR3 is TGCAGCGTTGAAGATCAGGACACCAAGACCGTCGAGCAGTACTTC. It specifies CSVEDQDTKTVEQYF.

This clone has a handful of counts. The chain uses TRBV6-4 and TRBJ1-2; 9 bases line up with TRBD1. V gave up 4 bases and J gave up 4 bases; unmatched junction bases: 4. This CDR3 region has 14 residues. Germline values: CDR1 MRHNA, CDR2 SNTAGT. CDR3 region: CASSAGQGPYGYTF. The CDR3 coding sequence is TGTGCCAGCAGTGCTGGACAGGGGCCCTATGGCTACACCTTC.

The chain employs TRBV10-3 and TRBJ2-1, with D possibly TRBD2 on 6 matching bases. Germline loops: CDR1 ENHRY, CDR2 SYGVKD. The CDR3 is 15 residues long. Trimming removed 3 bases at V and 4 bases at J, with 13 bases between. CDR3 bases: TGTGCCATCAGTGAAACGGGAGTGGGTTACAATGAGCAGTTCTTC. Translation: CAISETGVGYNEQFF.

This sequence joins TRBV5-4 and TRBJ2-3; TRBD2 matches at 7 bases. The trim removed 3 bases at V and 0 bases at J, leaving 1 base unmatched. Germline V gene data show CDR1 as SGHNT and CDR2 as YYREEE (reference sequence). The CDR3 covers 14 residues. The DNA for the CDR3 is TGTGCCAGCAGCTATAGCGGGAGCACAGATACGCAGTATTTT. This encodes CASSYSGSTDTQYF.

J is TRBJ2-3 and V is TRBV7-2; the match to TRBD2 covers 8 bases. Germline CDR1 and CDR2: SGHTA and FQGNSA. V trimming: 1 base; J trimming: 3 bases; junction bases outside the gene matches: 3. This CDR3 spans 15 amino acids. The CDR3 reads CASSLVRLATDTQYF. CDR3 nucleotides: TGTGCCAGCAGCTTAGTTCGACTAGCGACAGATACGCAGTATTTT.

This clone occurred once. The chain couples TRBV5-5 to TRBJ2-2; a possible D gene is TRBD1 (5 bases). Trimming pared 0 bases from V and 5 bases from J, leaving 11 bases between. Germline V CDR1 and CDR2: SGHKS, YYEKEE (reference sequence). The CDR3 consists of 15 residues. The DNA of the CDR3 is TGTGCCAGCAGCTTGGCATGGGGCAGGACCGGGGAGCTGTTTTTT. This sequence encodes CASSLAWGRTGELFF.

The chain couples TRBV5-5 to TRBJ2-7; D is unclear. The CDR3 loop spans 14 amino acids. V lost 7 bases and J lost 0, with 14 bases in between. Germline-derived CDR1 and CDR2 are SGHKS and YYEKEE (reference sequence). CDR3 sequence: CASGFGESSYEQYF. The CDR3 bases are TGTGCCAGCGGATTTGGAGAGAGCTCCTACGAGCAGTACTTC.

The chain's CDR3 is CASSHNAPTEAFF. CDR3 DNA: TGTGCCAGCAGCCATAACGCGCCCACTGAAGCTTTCTTT. V gene TRBV16 combines with J gene TRBJ1-1, with D uncertain. CDR3 size: 13 residues. Trimming cost V 3 bases and J 4 bases, with 9 bases left between them. Germline loops: CDR1 KGHSY, CDR2 FQNENV.

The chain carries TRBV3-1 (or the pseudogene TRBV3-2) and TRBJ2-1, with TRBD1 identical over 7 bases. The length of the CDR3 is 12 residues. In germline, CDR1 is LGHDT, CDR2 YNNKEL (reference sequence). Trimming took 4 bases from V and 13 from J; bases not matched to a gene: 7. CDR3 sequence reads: CASSLGTAYQFF. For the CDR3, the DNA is TGTGCCAGCAGCCTGGGGACAGCTTATCAGTTCTTC.

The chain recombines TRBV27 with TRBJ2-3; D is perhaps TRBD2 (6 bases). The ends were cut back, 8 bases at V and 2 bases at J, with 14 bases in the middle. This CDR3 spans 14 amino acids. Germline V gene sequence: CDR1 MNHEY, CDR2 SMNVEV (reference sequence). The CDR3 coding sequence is TGTGCCAGCCGGGGGAGGTATATCACAGATACGCAGTATTTT. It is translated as CASRGRYITDTQYF.

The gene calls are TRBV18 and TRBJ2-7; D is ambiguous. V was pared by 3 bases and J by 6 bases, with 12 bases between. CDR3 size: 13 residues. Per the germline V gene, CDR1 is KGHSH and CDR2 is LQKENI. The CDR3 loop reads CASSPEIAVEQYF. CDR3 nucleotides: TGTGCCAGCTCACCGGAGATAGCTGTCGAGCAGTACTTC.

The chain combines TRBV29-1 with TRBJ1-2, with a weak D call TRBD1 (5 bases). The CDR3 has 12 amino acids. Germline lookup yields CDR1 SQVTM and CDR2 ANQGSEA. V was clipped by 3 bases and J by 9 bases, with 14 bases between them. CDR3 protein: CSVDSGLWRYTF. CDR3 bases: TGCAGCGTTGACTCAGGGTTGTGGCGCTACACCTTC.

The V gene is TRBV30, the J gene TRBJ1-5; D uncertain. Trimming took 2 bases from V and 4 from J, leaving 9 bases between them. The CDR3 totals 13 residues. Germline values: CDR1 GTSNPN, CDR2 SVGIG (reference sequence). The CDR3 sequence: CAWSTSSNQPQHF. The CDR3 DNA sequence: TGTGCCTGGAGTACCAGTTCGAATCAGCCCCAGCATTTT.

Here the CDR3 DNA reads TGTGCCAGTAGTATCAGGGGGAAGATAGCCAAAAACATTCAGTACTTC. This sequence encodes CASSIRGKIAKNIQYF. The rearrangement joins TRBV19 to TRBJ2-4; 7 bases fit TRBD1. There are 16 residues in the CDR3. CDR1 LNHDA and CDR2 SQIVND come from the germline V gene (reference sequence). Trimming removed 3 bases from V and 0 bases from J; junction bases left unmatched: 5.

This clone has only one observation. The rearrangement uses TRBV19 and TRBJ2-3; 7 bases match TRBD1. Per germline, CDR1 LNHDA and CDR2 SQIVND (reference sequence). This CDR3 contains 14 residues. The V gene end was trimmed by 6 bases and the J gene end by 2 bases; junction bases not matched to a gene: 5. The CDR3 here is CASSDRANTDTQYF. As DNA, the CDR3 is TGTGCCAGTAGCGACAGGGCGAACACAGATACGCAGTATTTT. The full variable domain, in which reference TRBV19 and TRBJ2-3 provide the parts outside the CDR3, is DGGITQSPKYLFRKEGQNVTLSCEQNLNHDAMYWYRQDPGQGLRLIYYSQIVNDFQKGDIAEGYSVSREKKESFPLTVTSAQKNPTAFYLCASSDRANTDTQYFGPGTRLTVL.

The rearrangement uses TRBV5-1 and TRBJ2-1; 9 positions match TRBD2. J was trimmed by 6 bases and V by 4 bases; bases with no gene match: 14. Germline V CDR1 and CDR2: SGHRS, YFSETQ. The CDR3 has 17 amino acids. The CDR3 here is CASSPHPRASGTNEQFF. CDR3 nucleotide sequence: TGCGCCAGCAGCCCTCATCCCCGGGCTAGCGGGACCAATGAGCAGTTCTTC.

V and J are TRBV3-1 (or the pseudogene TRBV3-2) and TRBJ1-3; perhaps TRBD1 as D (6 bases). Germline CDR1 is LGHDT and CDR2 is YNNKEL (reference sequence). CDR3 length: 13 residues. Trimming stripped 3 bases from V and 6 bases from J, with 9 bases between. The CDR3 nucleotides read TGTGCCAGCAGCCATAACAGGGAAAACACCATATATTTT. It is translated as CASSHNRENTIYF.